The 24 T cell receptor beta chains below all came from one sample that was sequenced in a study of cytotoxic CD8 clonotypes in ibrutinib-treated CLL. Profiled with immunoSEQ multiplex PCR; TCRdb holds only in-frame clones, not every one. Counted here are 140,000 to 150,000 clones, roughly 76% occurring once; the ten biggest clones make up roughly 4.7%. The input for sequencing was PBMCs, taken after 24 months of ibrutinib treatment. The source is a human donor with chronic lymphocytic leukemia.

The chain uses TRBV18 and TRBJ2-7, with TRBD2 identical over 11 bases. Germline trimming cut 6 bases from V and 7 bases from J; bases unmatched to any gene: 11. Germline CDR1 and CDR2: KGHSH and LQKENI. The CDR3 contains 15 residues. The CDR3 nucleotides read TGTGCCAGCTCCAGACCGGGTAGCGGGAGGGAAGAGCAGTACTTC. Its translation: CASSRPGSGREEQYF.

The rearrangement joins TRBV27 to TRBJ2-7, with D hard to call. The V end lost 8 bases, the J end lost 0 bases, and 11 bases lay between the germline ends. The CDR3 covers 13 residues. Germline V lookup: CDR1 MNHEY, CDR2 SMNVEV (reference sequence). Here the CDR3 reads CASHYENSYEQYF. CDR3 nucleotide sequence: TGTGCCAGCCACTACGAGAACTCCTACGAGCAGTACTTC.

In its sample, this clone was seen a few times. The chain links TRBV7-6 to TRBJ2-3; D not certain. V lost 4 bases and J lost 6, with 8 bases in between. The CDR3 has 12 amino acids. Germline values: CDR1 SGHVS, CDR2 FNYEAQ. The CDR3 spells CASSSPLDTQYF. The CDR3 DNA sequence: TGTGCCAGCAGCTCCCCTCTCGATACGCAGTATTTT.

The chain combines TRBV28 with TRBJ2-7; 11 positions match TRBD1. Losses at the gene ends were 6 bases for V and 2 bases for J; bases not matched to a gene: 6. Germline values: CDR1 MDHEN, CDR2 SYDVKM. CDR3 length: 15 amino acids. CDR3 sequence: CASRPGTGGTYEQYF. CDR3 in DNA: TGTGCCAGCAGGCCTGGGACAGGGGGTACCTACGAGCAGTACTTC.

The genes are TRBV7-2 and TRBJ2-2, with D unclear. The CDR3 consists of 14 residues. From germline, CDR1 is SGHTA and CDR2 FQGNSA. V was cut by 7 bases and J by 4 bases, with 13 bases left in between. The CDR3 bases are TGTGCCAGCACCCAGATGGGGTTCACCGGGGAGCTGTTTTTT. It specifies CASTQMGFTGELFF.

A single count supports this clone. The chain carries TRBV18 and TRBJ2-3; 7 positions agree with TRBD1. Per germline, CDR1 KGHSH and CDR2 LQKENI. This CDR3 has 16 amino acids. V trimming: 2 bases; J trimming: 2 bases; junction bases outside the gene matches: 7. The DNA of the CDR3 is TGTGCCAGCTCACCAGCCTGGGGACAGCCCACAGATACGCAGTATTTT. Translation: CASSPAWGQPTDTQYF.

This clone was seen a single time. CDR3 sequence: CASSLWLGVSGNTIYF. CDR3 DNA: TGTGCCAGCAGCTTGTGGTTGGGTGTTTCTGGAAACACCATATATTTT. The chain employs TRBV5-6 and TRBJ1-3; D is undetermined. With 1 base removed from V and 1 base from J, the gap between germline ends came to 12 bases. Germline V gene data show CDR1 as SGHDT and CDR2 as YYEEEE. The CDR3 totals 16 residues.

The chain joins TRBV7-3 to TRBJ2-1, with TRBD2 identical over 12 bases. CDR1 is SGHTA, CDR2 FQGTGA, per germline. V gave up 0 bases and J gave up 0 bases; unmatched junction bases: 0. The CDR3 totals 17 residues. This CDR3 reads CASSLTGLAGSYNEQFF. CDR3 sequence (DNA): TGTGCCAGCAGCTTAACGGGACTAGCGGGCTCCTACAATGAGCAGTTCTTC. The variable domain in full, with the rest retrieved from reference TRBV7-3 and TRBJ2-1, is GAGVSQTPSNKVTEKGKYVELRCDPISGHTALYWYRQSLGQGPEFLIYFQGTGAADDSGLPNDRFFAVRPEGSVSTLKIQRTERGDSAVYLCASSLTGLAGSYNEQFFGPGTRLTVL.

The V and J genes are TRBV30 and TRBJ2-7; 9 bases agree with TRBD1. Germline V gene data show CDR1 as GTSNPN and CDR2 as SVGIG (reference sequence). The CDR3 is 14 residues long. The ends lost 5 bases at V and 5 bases at J; junction bases unmatched: 10. The CDR3: CAWARQGVSDEQYF. The CDR3 nucleotides read TGTGCCTGGGCGCGACAGGGGGTCTCGGACGAGCAGTACTTC.

The rearrangement uses TRBV30 and TRBJ1-5; D is unresolved. The germline V and J ends were trimmed by 1 base and 0 bases, with 4 bases remaining between them. Germline CDR1 and CDR2: GTSNPN and SVGIG (reference sequence). CDR3 size: 13 residues. CDR3: CAWSADSNQPQHF. The CDR3 DNA reads TGTGCCTGGAGTGCCGATAGCAATCAGCCCCAGCATTTT.

V usage is TRBV7-9 and J usage is TRBJ2-5; D is unclear. The CDR3 loop spans 17 amino acids. Per germline, CDR1 SEHNR and CDR2 FQNEAQ (reference sequence). Trimming removed 3 bases from V and 1 base from J, with 18 bases in between. CDR3 residues: CASSLTPRSRPQETQYF. The CDR3 DNA reads as TGTGCCAGCAGCTTGACCCCGCGGAGCCGCCCCCAAGAGACCCAGTACTTC.

This clone was seen just once. The chain couples TRBV28 to TRBJ1-5; D ambiguous. This CDR3 contains 15 residues. Trimming took off 6 bases at V and 1 base at J, with 13 bases between the two ends. Per germline, CDR1 MDHEN and CDR2 SYDVKM. CDR3 bases: TGTGCCAGCAGCCGACCTCGGGCAAGCAATCAGCCCCAGCATTTT. The encoded protein is CASSRPRASNQPQHF.

This clone was observed a single time. This sequence joins TRBV14 and TRBJ2-7; D uncertain. The germline V and J ends were trimmed by 4 bases and 4 bases, with 5 bases remaining between them. The CDR3 is 11 amino acids. Germline V gene data show CDR1 as SGHDN and CDR2 as FVKESK. CDR3 amino acids: CASSRSYEQYF. CDR3 nucleotides: TGTGCCAGCAGCCGTAGTTACGAGCAGTACTTC. The full variable domain, in which reference TRBV14 and TRBJ2-7 provide the parts outside the CDR3, is EAGVTQFPSHSVIEKGQTVTLRCDPISGHDNLYWYRRVMGKEIKFLLHFVKESKQDESGMPNNRFLAERTGGTYSTLKVQPAELEDSGVYFCASSRSYEQYFGPGTRLTVT.

This clone has only a few counts. CDR3 in DNA: TGTGCCTGGAGTGTGGGGCAGGCAGATACGCAGTATTTT. Translation gives CAWSVGQADTQYF. The chain recombines TRBV30 with TRBJ2-3, with D perhaps TRBD1 (5 bases). V dropped 0 bases and J dropped 4 bases, with 8 bases sitting between them. Germline CDR1 is GTSNPN and CDR2 is SVGIG (reference sequence). The CDR3 spans 13 residues.

The chain joins TRBV2 to TRBJ2-3; perhaps TRBD2 as D (5 bases). In germline, CDR1 is SNHLY, CDR2 FYNNEI. V was pared by 5 bases and J by 2 bases, with 8 bases between. CDR3 length: 13 amino acids. CDR3 bases: TGTGCCAGCAGTTGGCTAGCCACAGATACGCAGTATTTT. This codes for CASSWLATDTQYF.

V gene TRBV5-1 combines with J gene TRBJ2-5, with 12 positions matching TRBD2. The CDR3 consists of 18 residues. Germline CDR1 is SGHRS and CDR2 is YFSETQ. Germline trimming cut 3 bases from V and 5 bases from J; bases unmatched to any gene: 14. CDR3 sequence reads: CASSSGLAGPTGEETQYF. The CDR3 nucleotides are TGCGCCAGCAGCTCAGGACTAGCGGGGCCCACCGGGGAGGAGACCCAGTACTTC.

The V gene is TRBV20-1, the J gene TRBJ1-2; a possible D gene is TRBD1 (6 bases). The length of the CDR3 is 11 residues. Germline V gene sequence: CDR1 DFQATT, CDR2 SNEGSKA (reference sequence). The CDR3 here is CRAGEDYGYTF. CDR3 coding DNA: TGCAGAGCAGGGGAAGACTATGGCTACACCTTC.

The rearrangement links TRBV2 to TRBJ2-5, with D perhaps matching TRBD1 (5 bases). Trimming pared 7 bases from V and 1 base from J, leaving 19 bases between. Germline lookup yields CDR1 SNHLY and CDR2 FYNNEI. CDR3 length: 16 residues. The CDR3 loop reads CASTPTRRTIQETQYF. CDR3 DNA sequence: TGTGCCAGCACCCCAACGCGGCGGACAATCCAAGAGACCCAGTACTTC.

The chain is built from TRBV28 and TRBJ2-7; 10 bases match TRBD1. Germline assignment: CDR1 MDHEN and CDR2 SYDVKM. This CDR3 has 14 residues. The V gene end was trimmed by 2 bases and the J gene end by 5 bases; junction bases not matched to a gene: 3. CDR3 amino acids: CASSLTTGGDEQYF. DNA of the CDR3: TGTGCCAGCAGTTTAACGACAGGGGGCGACGAGCAGTACTTC. The variable domain in full, with the rest retrieved from reference TRBV28 and TRBJ2-7, is DVKVTQSSRYLVKRTGEKVFLECVQDMDHENMFWYRQDPGLGLRLIYFSYDVKMKEKGDIPEGYSVSREKKERFSLILESASTNQTSMYLCASSLTTGGDEQYFGPGTRLTVT.

This clone has a single count. In DNA, the CDR3 is TGTGCCAGCAGCTCAGCCCTGGGTACGCAGTATTTT. It translates to CASSSALGTQYF. The chain uses TRBV7-3 and TRBJ2-3; D uncertain. CDR3 length equals 12 residues. With 4 bases removed from V and 8 bases from J, the gap between germline ends came to 10 bases. In germline, CDR1 is SGHTA, CDR2 FQGTGA.

The genes are TRBV6-5 and TRBJ2-7; tentatively, D is TRBD2 (6 bases). This CDR3 has 16 amino acids. The germline gives CDR1 MNHEY, CDR2 SVGAGI. Trimming took 2 bases from V and 3 from J, leaving 17 bases between them. The CDR3 loop is CASSYQDGGVGYEQYF. DNA for the CDR3: TGTGCCAGCAGTTACCAGGACGGAGGGGTAGGCTACGAGCAGTACTTC.

The chain couples TRBV15 to TRBJ2-1; 8 nucleotides align to TRBD2. The junction had 2 bases not matched to a gene; V was cut back by 2 bases and J by 8 bases. The CDR3 spans 13 residues. Germline V gene data show CDR1 as LNHNV and CDR2 as YYDKDF (reference sequence). The CDR3 reads CATSRSGGDEQFF. CDR3 sequence (DNA): TGTGCCACCAGCAGAAGCGGGGGCGATGAGCAGTTCTTC.

This chain links TRBV10-3 with TRBJ2-3; D may be TRBD2 (5 bases). Per the germline V gene, CDR1 is ENHRY and CDR2 is SYGVKD. The ends were cut back, 0 bases at V and 6 bases at J, with 13 bases in the middle. This CDR3 contains 15 residues. This CDR3 reads CAISESSRGWDTQYF. The DNA for the CDR3 is TGTGCCATCAGTGAGTCATCTCGGGGATGGGATACGCAGTATTTT.

This chain connects TRBV7-3 to TRBJ1-2, with TRBD1 matching over 10 bases. The V segment lost 5 bases and the J segment 10 bases; nucleotides outside the gene matches: 13. This CDR3 is built from 15 residues. Looked up from germline, CDR1 is SGHTA and CDR2 is FQGTGA. CDR3 bases: TGTGCCAGCAGCATTTCCGGGACAGGGGCCAAGAACTACACCTTC. Residues: CASSISGTGAKNYTF.